This is a list of T cell receptor beta chains from one sample in a study of identical twins. From the 5' RACE reads, TCRdb called clonotypes with MiXCR, one entry per CDR3 protein. This sample yields a few hundred thousand distinct CDR3 sequences, of which about 18% are seen a single time; 10% to 15% belongs to the top ten. The sequenced sample consisted of naive T cells sorted from blood. Source of these receptors: a man aged 45-65 years in good health. Each CDR3 is given with its conserved first and last residue. The order of the fields is D gene, clone size, J gene, CDR3 length, V gene, CDR3 protein, CDR3 DNA. The D gene is left open where the match is weak. Expanded clones are given a class, and other clones once, few, many or no size at all.

TRBD2	NA	TRBJ2-7	12	TRBV27	CARGGSPFEQYF	TGTGCCAGAGGCGGGAGTCCTTTCGAGCAGTACTTC
NA	few	TRBJ1-1	14	TRBV12-3/TRBV12-4	CASSLEVGYTEAFF	TGTGCCAGCAGTTTAGAAGTGGGGTACACTGAAGCTTTCTTT
TRBD1	many	TRBJ2-7	13	TRBV12-3/TRBV12-4	CASTRTGDYEQYF	TGTGCCAGCACTAGGACAGGGGACTACGAGCAGTACTTC
TRBD2	few	TRBJ2-7	16	TRBV20-1	CSASGGLAGGLWEQYF	TGCAGTGCTAGCGGGGGACTAGCGGGGGGGCTTTGGGAGCAGTACTTC
NA	NA	TRBJ1-2	13	TRBV7-8	CASSNHRADGYTF	TGTGCCAGCAGCAACCACAGGGCGGATGGCTACACCTTC
NA	few	TRBJ1-2	11	TRBV5-6	CASSLEFGYTF	TGTGCCAGCAGCTTGGAGTTTGGCTACACCTTC
TRBD1	many	TRBJ2-2	16	TRBV7-9	CASSAGTGGWSGELFF	TGTGCCAGCAGCGCGGGGACAGGGGGCTGGTCCGGGGAGCTGTTTTTT
NA	NA	TRBJ1-5	17	TRBV5-4	CASSIWTGNLESQPQHF	TGTGCCAGCAGCATTTGGACGGGAAACCTTGAGAGTCAGCCCCAGCATTTT
NA	NA	TRBJ1-1	14	TRBV10-3	CAISDRGGDTEAFF	TGTGCCATCAGTGATCGGGGGGGGGACACTGAAGCTTTCTTT
NA	NA	TRBJ2-5	13	TRBV20-1	CSARVGVQETQYF	TGCAGTGCTAGAGTAGGGGTCCAAGAGACCCAGTACTTC
NA	NA	TRBJ2-2	13	TRBV20-1	CSAGGLPGGELFF	TGCAGTGCTGGGGGACTCCCAGGCGGGGAGCTGTTTTTT
NA	many	TRBJ2-1	15	TRBV10-3	CAAGMSSESYNEQFF	TGTGCCGCCGGGATGTCTAGCGAGTCCTACAATGAGCAGTTCTTC
TRBD1	few	TRBJ1-6	15	TRBV7-8	CASSTGQANNSPLHF	TGTGCCAGCAGCACGGGACAGGCAAATAATTCACCCCTCCACTTT
NA	few	TRBJ2-7	15	TRBV27	CASSFYPYGHYEQYF	TGTGCCAGCAGTTTCTACCCCTATGGACACTACGAGCAGTACTTC
TRBD1	few	TRBJ1-4	14	TRBV7-9	CASSLEQGARKLFF	TGTGCCAGCAGCTTAGAGCAGGGGGCGAGAAAACTGTTTTTT
NA	few	TRBJ2-1	14	TRBV6-2/TRBV6-3	CASSYSHGGAEQFF	TGTGCCAGCAGTTACTCCCACGGCGGGGCAGAGCAGTTCTTC
NA	few	TRBJ2-7	13	TRBV5-1	CASSLEWAGEQYF	TGCGCCAGCAGCTTGGAATGGGCGGGGGAGCAGTACTTC
NA	few	TRBJ2-7	16	TRBV15	CATRSLVEGHKYEQYF	TGTGCCACCAGGAGCCTCGTTGAAGGGCACAAATACGAGCAGTACTTC
NA	NA	TRBJ2-2	14	TRBV18	CASSPNRDTGELFF	TGTGCCAGCTCTCCAAACAGAGACACCGGGGAGCTGTTTTTT
NA	NA	TRBJ1-1	14	TRBV5-1	CASSVTGYDTEAFF	TGCGCCAGCAGCGTAACAGGGTACGACACTGAAGCTTTCTTT
NA	many	TRBJ1-2	16	TRBV20-1	CSARDVERIANYGYTF	TGCAGTGCTAGAGATGTAGAACGGATAGCTAACTATGGCTACACCTTC
TRBD2	few	TRBJ2-1	15	TRBV4-3	CASSQALAGGGEQFF	TGCGCCAGCAGCCAAGCACTAGCGGGAGGTGGTGAGCAGTTCTTC
NA	many	TRBJ2-5	15	TRBV12-3/TRBV12-4	CASRPETSSQETQYF	TGTGCCAGCAGGCCCGAAACTAGCAGCCAAGAGACCCAGTACTTC
TRBD1	many	TRBJ1-5	13	TRBV20-1	CSAFSQGDQPQHF	TGCAGTGCCTTCTCACAGGGGGATCAGCCCCAGCATTTT
TRBD2	once	TRBJ2-5	16	TRBV2	CASSGTSGLNQETQYF	TGTGCCAGCAGCGGGACTAGCGGATTGAACCAAGAGACCCAGTACTTC
TRBD2	NA	TRBJ2-3	15	TRBV5-1	CASFRTSGATDTQYF	TGCGCCAGCTTCCGGACCAGCGGGGCAACAGATACGCAGTATTTT
TRBD1	many	TRBJ2-7	17	TRBV5-1	CASSFGQGKTFGNEQYF	TGCGCCAGCAGCTTTGGACAGGGTAAAACATTTGGGAACGAGCAGTACTTC
NA	many	TRBJ2-2	16	TRBV20-1	CSVGGGLAELTGELFF	TGCAGTGTGGGGGGCGGGCTAGCGGAACTCACCGGGGAGCTGTTTTTT
NA	NA	TRBJ2-5	15	TRBV9	CASSVAFIEQETQYF	TGTGCCAGCAGCGTAGCTTTCATAGAACAAGAGACCCAGTACTTC
NA	NA	TRBJ2-5	13	TRBV18	CASSQRAGETQYF	TGTGCCAGCTCACAAAGGGCGGGAGAGACCCAGTACTTC
NA	NA	TRBJ2-2	13	TRBV7-8	CASSLAPPGELFF	TGTGCCAGCAGCTTAGCGCCCCCCGGGGAGCTGTTTTTT